This T cell receptor (beta chain) was sequenced during a study of blood T cell repertoires in COVID-19. Data came from immunoSEQ multiplex PCR; TCRdb stores just in-frame clones and leaves some out. The sample lists around 450,000 clones; 75% to 90% were seen once. Sequences were obtained from peripheral blood. This clonotype was obtained from a woman in her thirties with acute or convalescent COVID-19.

The CDR3 reads CASSFGGATETQYF. In DNA, the CDR3 is TGTGCCAGCAGCTTCGGGGGGGCCACCGAGACCCAGTACTTC. The chain couples TRBV7-3 to TRBJ2-5; 8 nucleotides match TRBD2. CDR3 length equals 14 residues. With 3 bases clipped from V and 5 bases from J, the junction kept 5 bases outside the gene matches. Germline CDR1 SGHTA, CDR2 FQGTGA.